Described below is a single T cell receptor beta chain sequence and its context. Time point defined: newly diagnosed GD, antithyroid drugs for less than 3 months. TCR sequences were obtained from RNA taken from PBMCs. V dropped 5 bases and J dropped 2 bases, with 18 bases sitting between them. This CDR3 spans 17 amino acids. Germline V gives CDR1 MNHEY, CDR2 SVGEGT. The authors built TCR beta libraries using iRepertoire HTBI primers and Arm-PCR of CDR3 regions. Via MiXCR, TCRdb re-called the multiplex PCR reads, giving one row per CDR3 protein. The sample yields 550,000 to 700,000 distinct CDR3 sequences, approximately 16% seen once. These data are taken from a study of regulatory T cells in long-lasting Graves disease. The sample also formed part of further work on T cells in Graves' hyperthyroidism and ophthalmopathy.

The receptor was derived from a man between 18 and 29 years old with Graves disease. The sample here was peripheral blood mononuclear cells (PBMCs), taken at new diagnosis, from a patient treated with antithyroid drugs. The rearrangement joins TRBV6-2 or TRBV6-3 to TRBJ2-2, with a tentative D call TRBD2 (5 bases). The CDR3 nucleotides are TGTGCCAGCAGTGATCCCTTTGGGAGCAGCAACACCGGGGAGCTGTTTTTT. Protein: CASSDPFGSSNTGELFF.